This T cell receptor beta chain appears in the sequencing data of a study of blood T cell repertoires in COVID-19. The overall study: From T cells, B-cell-depleted T cells, or PBMCs came the material, which was cDNA or gDNA.

V dropped 4 bases and J dropped 5; count of bases not matched to a gene: 11. This CDR3 has 16 amino acids. Sequencing used immunoSEQ multiplex PCR; TCRdb keeps in-frame clones, though not all of them. The sample lists around 130,000 clones; around 80% were seen once. This sequence was found in a human donor in a cohort sampled during active COVID-19. The chain combines TRBV5-7 with TRBJ2-5; 10 bases map to TRBD2. TRBV5-7 has ORF status, its function being uncertain. The sample was peripheral blood. The CDR3 loop is CASSPIAGGYRETQYF. The CDR3 region has the DNA TGTGCCAGCAGCCCTATAGCGGGGGGTTACCGGGAGACCCAGTACTTC.